This T cell receptor beta chain was obtained from a study of blood T cell repertoires in COVID-19. Study overall: Sources were T cells, B-cell-depleted T cells, or PBMCs; the material itself was cDNA or gDNA.

Sequencing used immunoSEQ multiplex PCR; TCRdb keeps in-frame clones, though not all of them. The sample holds 95,000 to 150,000 clones, around 90% seen once. Trimming took 1 base from V and 5 from J; bases not matched to a gene: 4. The CDR3 covers 14 residues. Germline V lookup: CDR1 LNHDA, CDR2 SQIVND (reference sequence). In this sample, this clone turned up once. The sequenced sample consisted of peripheral blood. This receptor was taken from a woman between 55 and 75 years old with COVID-19, enrolled during active disease. J is TRBJ1-2 and V is TRBV19; 7 nucleotides line up with TRBD1. CDR3 DNA: TGTGCCAGTAGTATAGTGGGGACAGCTTATGGCTACACCTTC. The encoded protein is CASSIVGTAYGYTF.